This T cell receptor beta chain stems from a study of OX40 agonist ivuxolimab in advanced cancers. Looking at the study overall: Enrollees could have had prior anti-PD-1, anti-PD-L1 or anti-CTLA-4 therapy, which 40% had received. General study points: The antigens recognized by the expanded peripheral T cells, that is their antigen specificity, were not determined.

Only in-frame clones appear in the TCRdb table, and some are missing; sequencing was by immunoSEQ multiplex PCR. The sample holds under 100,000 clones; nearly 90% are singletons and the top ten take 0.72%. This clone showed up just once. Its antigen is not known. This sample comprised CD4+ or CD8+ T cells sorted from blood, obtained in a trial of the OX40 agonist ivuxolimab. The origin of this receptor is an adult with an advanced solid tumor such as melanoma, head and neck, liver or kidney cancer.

The CDR3 DNA follows: TGTGCCAGCAGTTACGGGTTGGCGGTCTATGAGCAGTTCTTC. Amino acids: CASSYGLAVYEQFF. This chain joins TRBV6-6 and TRBJ2-1; no definite D call. Trimming cost V 2 bases and J 8 bases, with 13 bases left between them. The CDR3 is made up of 14 amino acids. CDR1 is MNHNY and CDR2 is SVGAGI in the germline V gene (reference sequence).